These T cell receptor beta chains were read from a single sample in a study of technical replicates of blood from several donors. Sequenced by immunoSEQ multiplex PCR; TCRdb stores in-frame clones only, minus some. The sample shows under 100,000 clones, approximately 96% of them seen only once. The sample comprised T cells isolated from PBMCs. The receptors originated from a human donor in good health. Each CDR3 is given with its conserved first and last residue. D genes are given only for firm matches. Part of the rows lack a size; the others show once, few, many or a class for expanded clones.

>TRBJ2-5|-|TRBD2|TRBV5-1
CASSRAGGNYEETQYF
TGCGCCAGCAGCAGAGCGGGGGGGAACTACGAAGAGACCCAGTACTTC
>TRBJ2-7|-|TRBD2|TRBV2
CASSYSGTDSYEQYF
TGTGCCAGCAGTTACAGCGGGACCGATTCCTACGAGCAGTACTTC
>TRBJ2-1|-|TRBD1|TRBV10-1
CASSELGPGQGINEQFF
TGCGCCAGCAGTGAATTAGGACCGGGACAGGGGATCAATGAGCAGTTCTTC
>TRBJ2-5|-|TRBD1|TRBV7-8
CASSFMTGEETQYF
TGTGCCAGCAGCTTCATGACAGGGGAGGAGACCCAGTACTTC
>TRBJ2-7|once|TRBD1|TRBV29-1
CSVCRGLTYEQYF
TGCAGCGTCTGTAGGGGGCTGACCTACGAGCAGTACTTC
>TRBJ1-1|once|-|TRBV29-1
CSVPPRVGGTEAFF
TGCAGCGTTCCTCCCCGGGTGGGGGGCACTGAAGCTTTCTTT
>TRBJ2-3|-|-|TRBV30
CAWSVSGDTQYF
TGTGCCTGGAGTGTGTCAGGGGATACGCAGTATTTT
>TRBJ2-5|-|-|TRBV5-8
CASSPLDRQAMETQYF
TGTGCCAGCAGCCCCCTTGATCGACAGGCGATGGAGACCCAGTACTTC
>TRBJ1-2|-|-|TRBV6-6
CASSRQINYGYTF
TGTGCCAGCAGCCGACAAATTAACTATGGCTACACCTTC
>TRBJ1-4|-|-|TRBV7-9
CASDGGQKNEKLFF
TGTGCCAGCGATGGGGGACAAAAGAATGAAAAACTGTTTTTT
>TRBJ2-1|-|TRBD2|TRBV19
CASIDNPSLAGGTYNEQFF
TGTGCCAGTATTGACAACCCTAGCTTAGCGGGGGGGACTTACAATGAGCAGTTCTTC
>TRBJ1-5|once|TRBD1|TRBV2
CASSYRDRASPQHF
TGTGCCAGCAGCTACCGGGACAGGGCCTCCCCCCAGCATTTT
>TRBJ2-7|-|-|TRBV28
CASSRDVYEQYF
TGTGCCAGCAGCCGGGATGTCTACGAGCAGTACTTC
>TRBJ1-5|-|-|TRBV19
CASMGRDEFNQPQHF
TGTGCCAGTATGGGCAGGGATGAATTCAATCAGCCCCAGCATTTT
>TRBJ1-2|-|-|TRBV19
CATEGEKDSFEYGYTF
TGTGCCACCGAAGGGGAAAAGGACAGTTTCGAATACGGCTACACCTTC
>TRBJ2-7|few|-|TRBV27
CASSDGVGGYEQYF
TGTGCCAGCTCCGACGGGGTCGGGGGCTACGAGCAGTACTTC
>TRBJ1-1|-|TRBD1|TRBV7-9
CASSLRTGRTEAFF
TGTGCCAGCAGCCTCCGGACAGGCCGAACTGAAGCTTTCTTT
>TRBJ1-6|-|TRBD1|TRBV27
CASKPRRTGRMRWTQTYNSPLHF
TGTGCCAGTAAACCCAGGCGGACAGGGAGAATGAGGTGGACTCAGACCTATAATTCACCCCTCCACTTT
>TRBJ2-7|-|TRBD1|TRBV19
CASSTGTGGYEQYF
TGTGCCAGTAGTACCGGGACAGGGGGCTACGAGCAGTACTTC
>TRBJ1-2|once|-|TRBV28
CASSPNRRPNYGYTF
TGTGCCAGCAGTCCCAACAGGAGACCTAACTATGGCTACACCTTC
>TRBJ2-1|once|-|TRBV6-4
CASSVSGLPWYEQFF
TGTGCCAGCAGTGTCTCGGGCCTCCCCTGGTATGAGCAGTTCTTC
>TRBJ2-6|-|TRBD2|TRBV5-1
CASSGDSGGASGANVLTF
TGCGCCAGCAGCGGGGATAGCGGGGGGGCCTCTGGGGCCAACGTCCTGACTTTC
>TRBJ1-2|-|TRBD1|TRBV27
CASRPPGQGYGYTF
TGTGCCAGCAGGCCCCCGGGACAGGGATATGGCTACACCTTC
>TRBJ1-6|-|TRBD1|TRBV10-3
CAISDNRGQFSPLHF
TGTGCCATCAGTGACAACAGGGGCCAGTTTTCACCCCTCCACTTT
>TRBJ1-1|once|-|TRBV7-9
CASSFWSYRHTKETEAFF
TGTGCCAGCAGCTTTTGGTCTTACAGGCATACTAAAGAGACTGAAGCTTTCTTT
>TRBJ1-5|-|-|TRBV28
CASSLSLRRVSNQPQHF
TGTGCCAGCAGTTTATCTCTCAGGAGGGTCAGCAATCAGCCCCAGCATTTT
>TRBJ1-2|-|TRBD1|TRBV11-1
CASAGSPGQGRGYTF
TGTGCCAGCGCGGGATCCCCGGGACAGGGGCGCGGCTACACCTTC
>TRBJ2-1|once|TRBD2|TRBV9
CASSVSGGAVNEQFF
TGTGCCAGCAGCGTAAGCGGGGGGGCGGTCAATGAGCAGTTCTTC
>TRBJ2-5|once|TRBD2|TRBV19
CASSHRLAGTQETQYF
TGTGCCAGTAGTCACCGGCTAGCGGGGACCCAAGAGACCCAGTACTTC
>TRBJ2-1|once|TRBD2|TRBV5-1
CASSLPGLATYNEQFF
TGCGCCAGCAGCTTACCGGGACTAGCGACGTACAATGAGCAGTTCTTC
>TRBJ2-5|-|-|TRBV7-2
CASSLVGGGQETQYF
TGTGCCAGCAGCTTAGTGGGGGGTGGGCAAGAGACCCAGTACTTC
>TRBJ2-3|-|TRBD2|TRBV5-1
CASTQGLAGITDTQYF
TGCGCCAGCACCCAGGGACTAGCGGGAATCACAGATACGCAGTATTTT
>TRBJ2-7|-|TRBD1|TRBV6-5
CASRDYSGGDYEQYF
TGTGCCAGCAGGGATTACTCAGGGGGTGACTACGAGCAGTACTTC
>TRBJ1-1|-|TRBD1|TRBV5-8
CASSPDRGRNTEAFF
TGTGCCAGCAGCCCCGACAGGGGGCGGAACACTGAAGCTTTCTTT
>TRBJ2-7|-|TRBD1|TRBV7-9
CASGAYRGYEQYF
TGTGCCAGCGGCGCCTACAGGGGGTACGAGCAGTACTTC
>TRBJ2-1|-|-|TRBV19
CASSQDFSYNEQFF
TGTGCCAGTAGTCAGGATTTCTCCTACAATGAGCAGTTCTTC
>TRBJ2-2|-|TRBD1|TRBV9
CASSVGGQGADTGELFF
TGTGCCAGCAGCGTAGGTGGACAGGGGGCCGACACCGGGGAGCTGTTTTTT
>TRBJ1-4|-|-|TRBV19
CASSIMSGLTDEKLFF
TGTGCCAGTAGTATCATGTCGGGACTAACGGATGAAAAACTGTTTTTT
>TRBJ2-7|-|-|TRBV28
CASSLNSGYEQYF
TGTGCCAGCAGTTTAAACAGTGGGTACGAGCAGTACTTC
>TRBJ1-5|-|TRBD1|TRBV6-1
CASRMTGMGQPQHF
TGTGCCAGCAGGATGACAGGGATGGGTCAGCCCCAGCATTTT
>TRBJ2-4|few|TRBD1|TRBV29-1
CSVEDLPGQGILAKNIQYF
TGCAGCGTTGAAGATCTTCCAGGACAGGGGATTCTAGCCAAAAACATTCAGTACTTC
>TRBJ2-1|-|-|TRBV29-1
CSVGVAEDNEQFF
TGCAGCGTTGGAGTAGCGGAAGACAATGAGCAGTTCTTC
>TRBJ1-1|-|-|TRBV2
CASSERGVGNTEAFF
TGTGCCAGCAGTGAGCGGGGTGTCGGGAACACTGAAGCTTTCTTT